The rows below give T cell receptor beta chains drawn from one sample of a study of glioma-infiltrating T cells. TCRdb itself ran the multiplex PCR reads through MiXCR, one entry per CDR3 protein. Of around 180,000 distinct CDR3 sequences in the sample, more than 35% are singletons; the top ten hold under 6.5%. The sample comprised glioma tissue, nonneoplastic brain tissue, or PBMCs (not recorded which). These receptors originate from a human donor with low-grade glioma or glioblastoma, undergoing nonglioma brain surgery, or in good health (not recorded which). CDR3s include the opening cysteine and the closing phenylalanine or tryptophan. Each record gives: clone size, V gene, J gene, D gene, CDR3 DNA, CDR3 protein. A D gene is named only where the DNA matches it firmly. Not every row has a clone size; where given, it reads once, few, many or a size class.

clone size: -
V gene: TRBV7-9
J gene: TRBJ2-7
D gene: TRBD2
CDR3 DNA: TGTGCCTCTCAGGCTGGGGGGGGGGACGGACCCTACGAGCAGTACTTC
CDR3 protein: CASQAGGGDGPYEQYF

clone size: few
V gene: TRBV9
J gene: TRBJ2-1
D gene: -
CDR3 DNA: TGTGCCAGCAGCGCGGGGACCCAGGCGGTCAATGAGCAGTTCTTC
CDR3 protein: CASSAGTQAVNEQFF

clone size: few
V gene: TRBV19
J gene: TRBJ2-3
D gene: TRBD2
CDR3 DNA: TGTGCCAGTAGTGTGCACCTAGCGGGAGGTATGACAGATACGCAGTATTTT
CDR3 protein: CASSVHLAGGMTDTQYF

clone size: many
V gene: TRBV27
J gene: TRBJ1-4
D gene: -
CDR3 DNA: TGTGCCAGCAGTGGCGGCAGGGCGAATGAAAAACTGTTTTTT
CDR3 protein: CASSGGRANEKLFF

clone size: many
V gene: TRBV28
J gene: TRBJ1-5
D gene: -
CDR3 DNA: TGTGCCAGCAGTTTATATCGGGACAGCAATCAGCCCCAGCATTTT
CDR3 protein: CASSLYRDSNQPQHF

clone size: -
V gene: TRBV3-1
J gene: TRBJ2-5
D gene: -
CDR3 DNA: TGTGCCAGCAGCCTACAGGGGACCCAGTACTTC
CDR3 protein: CASSLQGTQYF

clone size: many
V gene: TRBV3-1
J gene: TRBJ2-2
D gene: -
CDR3 DNA: TGTGCCAGCAGCCGTTTGGAGAACACCGGGGAGCTGTTTTTT
CDR3 protein: CASSRLENTGELFF

clone size: few
V gene: TRBV13
J gene: TRBJ2-3
D gene: TRBD1
CDR3 DNA: TGTGCCAGCACCGACAGGGCCTCTAGCACAGATACGCAGTATTTT
CDR3 protein: CASTDRASSTDTQYF

clone size: many
V gene: TRBV25-1
J gene: TRBJ1-2
D gene: -
CDR3 DNA: TGTGCCAGCAGTGAATATGGGCAGGACTATGGCTACACCTTC
CDR3 protein: CASSEYGQDYGYTF

clone size: -
V gene: TRBV11-2
J gene: TRBJ2-7
D gene: -
CDR3 DNA: TGTGCCAGAAGCCAGAAAGGCCCTGGGGCCGTCCTCCCCTACGAGCAGTACTTC
CDR3 protein: CARSQKGPGAVLPYEQYF

clone size: -
V gene: TRBV20-1
J gene: TRBJ2-3
D gene: -
CDR3 DNA: TGCAGTGCTAGAGTAATCGGCAGGGTACAAGAAACGCAGTATTTT
CDR3 protein: CSARVIGRVQETQYF

clone size: many
V gene: TRBV6-1
J gene: TRBJ1-1
D gene: TRBD1
CDR3 DNA: TGTGCCAGCAGTGAAGTTGAGGGGGCGGGCACTGAAGCTTTCTTT
CDR3 protein: CASSEVEGAGTEAFF

clone size: many
V gene: TRBV27
J gene: TRBJ1-1
D gene: -
CDR3 DNA: TGTCACATCGGGGACACTGAAGCTTTCTTT
CDR3 protein: CHIGDTEAFF

clone size: few
V gene: TRBV19
J gene: TRBJ1-2
D gene: -
CDR3 DNA: TGTGCCAGTCGACCCCAGGGGAGGGACGCAGGCTACACCTTC
CDR3 protein: CASRPQGRDAGYTF

clone size: many
V gene: TRBV7-2
J gene: TRBJ2-1
D gene: -
CDR3 DNA: TGTGCCAGCAGCTTGGTGGGGACTCGGGAGCAGTTCTTC
CDR3 protein: CASSLVGTREQFF

clone size: few
V gene: TRBV18
J gene: TRBJ2-4
D gene: -
CDR3 DNA: TGTGCCAGCTCACCACCGGGGGATCTGGCCAAAAACATTCAGTACTTC
CDR3 protein: CASSPPGDLAKNIQYF

clone size: many
V gene: TRBV28
J gene: TRBJ1-5
D gene: -
CDR3 DNA: TGTGCCAGCAGTCCTCGGGACACCAATCAGCCCCAGCATTTT
CDR3 protein: CASSPRDTNQPQHF

clone size: -
V gene: TRBV11-2
J gene: TRBJ2-1
D gene: -
CDR3 DNA: TGTGCCAGCAGCTTAGCGGTGGGGCAGTGCTCCTACAATGAGCAGTTCTTC
CDR3 protein: CASSLAVGQCSYNEQFF

clone size: few
V gene: TRBV11-2
J gene: TRBJ2-7
D gene: TRBD1
CDR3 DNA: TGTGCCAGCACCCGACAGGGGGGCTACGAGCAGTACTTC
CDR3 protein: CASTRQGGYEQYF

clone size: -
V gene: TRBV15
J gene: TRBJ1-2
D gene: -
CDR3 DNA: TGTGCCACCAGCATATCCAGATCCTATGGCTACACCTTC
CDR3 protein: CATSISRSYGYTF

clone size: -
V gene: TRBV5-1
J gene: TRBJ2-3
D gene: -
CDR3 DNA: TGCGCCAGCTCCCAAGAGGTCAAAGATACGCAGTATTTT
CDR3 protein: CASSQEVKDTQYF

clone size: -
V gene: TRBV28
J gene: TRBJ2-1
D gene: -
CDR3 DNA: TGTGCCAGCAGTTCGACGAGTAAGGAATACAATAAGCAGTTCTTC
CDR3 protein: CASSSTSKEYNKQFF

clone size: -
V gene: TRBV30
J gene: TRBJ1-1
D gene: -
CDR3 DNA: TGTGCCTGGAGCCGGGGTTTGAACACTGAAGCTTTCTTT
CDR3 protein: CAWSRGLNTEAFF

clone size: -
V gene: TRBV6-1
J gene: TRBJ1-5
D gene: -
CDR3 DNA: TGTGCCAGCAGTGAAGGGAGGAGTTGTCAGCCCCAGCATTTT
CDR3 protein: CASSEGRSCQPQHF

clone size: -
V gene: TRBV19
J gene: TRBJ2-1
D gene: TRBD1
CDR3 DNA: TGTGCCAGTAGCAAGAACGGACAGGGTGGTAACAATGAGCAGTTCTTC
CDR3 protein: CASSKNGQGGNNEQFF

clone size: -
V gene: TRBV5-5
J gene: TRBJ2-7
D gene: -
CDR3 DNA: TGTGCCAGCAGCTCCACAGTACTCTACGAGCAGTACTTC
CDR3 protein: CASSSTVLYEQYF

clone size: -
V gene: TRBV29-1
J gene: TRBJ2-7
D gene: -
CDR3 DNA: TGCAGCGTGGGAGACGGGACAATCTACGGGCAGTACTTC
CDR3 protein: CSVGDGTIYGQYF

clone size: -
V gene: TRBV2
J gene: TRBJ2-3
D gene: -
CDR3 DNA: TGTGCCAGCACTCTGACACGTGGGGGCACAGATACGCAGTATTTT
CDR3 protein: CASTLTRGGTDTQYF

clone size: -
V gene: TRBV12-3/TRBV12-4
J gene: TRBJ2-7
D gene: TRBD2
CDR3 DNA: TGTGCCAGCAACCGACTAGCGGGAGACGACGAGCAGTACTTC
CDR3 protein: CASNRLAGDDEQYF

clone size: -
V gene: TRBV12-3/TRBV12-4
J gene: TRBJ2-7
D gene: TRBD1
CDR3 DNA: TGTGCCAGCAGCCCAACAGGGGGACAATACGAGCAGTACTTC
CDR3 protein: CASSPTGGQYEQYF

clone size: few
V gene: TRBV7-9
J gene: TRBJ2-2
D gene: -
CDR3 DNA: TGTGCCAGTGACCAAGGGACCCCAACTACCGGGGAGCTGTTTTTT
CDR3 protein: CASDQGTPTTGELFF

clone size: -
V gene: TRBV28
J gene: TRBJ1-5
D gene: -
CDR3 DNA: TGTGCCAGCAGTGGCAGCTATAACAATCAGCCCCATCATTTT
CDR3 protein: CASSGSYNNQPHHF

clone size: few
V gene: TRBV7-9
J gene: TRBJ2-3
D gene: -
CDR3 DNA: TGTGCCAGCAGCTTAGCCCTAGCGACAGATACGCAGTATTTT
CDR3 protein: CASSLALATDTQYF

clone size: -
V gene: TRBV4-1
J gene: TRBJ2-7
D gene: -
CDR3 DNA: TGCGCCAGCAGCCAAGGCCAGGGGCACCGTGACGAGCAGTACTTC
CDR3 protein: CASSQGQGHRDEQYF

clone size: once
V gene: TRBV25-1
J gene: TRBJ1-1
D gene: -
CDR3 DNA: TGTGCCACCATAGTGAATCTGACTGAAGCTTTCTTT
CDR3 protein: CATIVNLTEAFF

clone size: many
V gene: TRBV20-1
J gene: TRBJ1-5
D gene: TRBD1
CDR3 DNA: TGCAGTGCCGAAACCGGGACAGGGTTACAGCCCCAGCATTTT
CDR3 protein: CSAETGTGLQPQHF

clone size: -
V gene: TRBV19
J gene: TRBJ2-3
D gene: -
CDR3 DNA: TGTGCCAGTAGTATATTTAGCGGCATAAGCACAGATACGCAGTATTTT
CDR3 protein: CASSIFSGISTDTQYF

clone size: -
V gene: TRBV2
J gene: TRBJ2-1
D gene: -
CDR3 DNA: TGTGCCAGCAGTGAGCCCGTACAGCACTACAATGAGCAGTTCTTC
CDR3 protein: CASSEPVQHYNEQFF

clone size: -
V gene: TRBV4-1
J gene: TRBJ1-1
D gene: -
CDR3 DNA: TGCGCCAGCAGCCAAGCGGACAGCCTCCTGAACACTGAAGCTTTCTTT
CDR3 protein: CASSQADSLLNTEAFF

clone size: many
V gene: TRBV28
J gene: TRBJ2-7
D gene: -
CDR3 DNA: TGTGCCAGCAGTCCCGCCACAGGGTACGGCGACGAGCAGTACTTC
CDR3 protein: CASSPATGYGDEQYF

clone size: -
V gene: TRBV7-2
J gene: TRBJ2-2
D gene: -
CDR3 DNA: TGTGCCAGCAGCTTAGACGGTTTCGGGGAGCTGTTTTTT
CDR3 protein: CASSLDGFGELFF

clone size: -
V gene: TRBV20-1
J gene: TRBJ2-7
D gene: TRBD2
CDR3 DNA: TGCATTGCTAGGTTCGCGGGAGAGGCGCTCGAGCAGTACTTC
CDR3 protein: CIARFAGEALEQYF

clone size: many
V gene: TRBV6-1
J gene: TRBJ2-7
D gene: -
CDR3 DNA: TGTGCCAGCCTTCTACAGGTACAAGCCTACGAGCAGTACTTC
CDR3 protein: CASLLQVQAYEQYF

clone size: many
V gene: TRBV29-1
J gene: TRBJ2-1
D gene: -
CDR3 DNA: TGCAGCGGCAGGGGTTACAATGAGCAGTTCTTC
CDR3 protein: CSGRGYNEQFF

clone size: few
V gene: TRBV18
J gene: TRBJ2-3
D gene: TRBD2
CDR3 DNA: TGTGCCAGCTCACCATTTACTCCAGCGGGAGGCACAGATACGCAGTATTTT
CDR3 protein: CASSPFTPAGGTDTQYF

clone size: few
V gene: TRBV2
J gene: TRBJ1-3
D gene: -
CDR3 DNA: TGTGCCAGCAGTATTGGGAGGGCGGTCGGAAACACCATATATTTT
CDR3 protein: CASSIGRAVGNTIYF

clone size: few
V gene: TRBV3-1
J gene: TRBJ2-1
D gene: -
CDR3 DNA: TGTGCCAGCGAGCGTGGGAGAAACCTCAATGAGCAGTTCTTC
CDR3 protein: CASERGRNLNEQFF

clone size: many
V gene: TRBV19
J gene: TRBJ1-1
D gene: -
CDR3 DNA: TGTGCCAGTAGTATTTCACAGATGAACACTGAAGCTTTCTTT
CDR3 protein: CASSISQMNTEAFF

clone size: -
V gene: TRBV12-3/TRBV12-4
J gene: TRBJ1-1
D gene: -
CDR3 DNA: TGTGCCAGCAGTTTGAGGGTATTGAATGAAGCTTTCTTT
CDR3 protein: CASSLRVLNEAFF

clone size: many
V gene: TRBV28
J gene: TRBJ2-5
D gene: -
CDR3 DNA: TGTGCCAGCAGTTCGGGGGGGACAGTTGGGACCCAGTACTTC
CDR3 protein: CASSSGGTVGTQYF

clone size: many
V gene: TRBV18
J gene: TRBJ1-5
D gene: -
CDR3 DNA: TGTGCCAGCTCATCCACGGGTGTCCAGCCCCAGCATTTT
CDR3 protein: CASSSTGVQPQHF

clone size: -
V gene: TRBV2
J gene: TRBJ1-5
D gene: -
CDR3 DNA: TGTGCCAGCAGGGTAGGCAGATCTAGCAATCAGCCCGAGCATTTT
CDR3 protein: CASRVGRSSNQPEHF

clone size: many
V gene: TRBV2
J gene: TRBJ2-7
D gene: -
CDR3 DNA: TGTGCCAGCACGCGACGGCGGGACTACGAGCAGTACTTC
CDR3 protein: CASTRRRDYEQYF

clone size: many
V gene: TRBV10-3
J gene: TRBJ1-3
D gene: -
CDR3 DNA: TGTGCCATCAGTGAAGGAGGAAACACCATATATTTT
CDR3 protein: CAISEGGNTIYF

clone size: -
V gene: TRBV5-1
J gene: TRBJ2-7
D gene: -
CDR3 DNA: TGCGCCAGCAGCTTGGCTCTGGGTGGTAATGACTACGAGCAGTACTTC
CDR3 protein: CASSLALGGNDYEQYF

clone size: few
V gene: TRBV11-3
J gene: TRBJ2-1
D gene: -
CDR3 DNA: TGTGCCAGCAGCTTAGGGGGAGAGGGTAATGAGCAGTTCTTC
CDR3 protein: CASSLGGEGNEQFF

clone size: many
V gene: TRBV20-1
J gene: TRBJ2-1
D gene: TRBD1
CDR3 DNA: TGCAGTGCTACAACCGGGACAGGGGTAGATGAGCAGTTCTTC
CDR3 protein: CSATTGTGVDEQFF